The text below deals with one T cell receptor beta chain. Its antigen is currently unknown. CDR3 length: 13 amino acids. Between the trimmed V and J ends, which lost 6 bases and 4 bases, there was a span of 12 bases. This sample is drawn from a study of T cell responses to AZD1222 COVID-19 vaccine. Overall study results and limits: The donor cohort was predominantly white British with a female majority, and clonal diversity may have been underestimated. Repertoires were collected only later (after the peak T cell response had occurred).

This table comes from immunoSEQ multiplex PCR, and its TCRdb copy is limited to in-frame clones, with some not included. The table lists fewer than 130,000 clones, approximately 90% of them singletons, with about 15% in the top ten. The sequencing used peripheral blood, collected 28 days after the second AZD1222 dose. The chain links TRBV12-3 or TRBV12-4 to TRBJ1-1; D gene uncertain. This sequence was found in an adult who received the AZD1222 COVID-19 vaccine. The CDR3 DNA is TGTGCCAGCAGCCTGTCGGCGGGCACTGAAGCTTTCTTT. It encodes CASSLSAGTEAFF.